Here is one T cell receptor (beta chain) with its context. Its antigen specificity is not known. No per-base quality is available; no much larger clone lies one base away. The data are from a study of beta chain features in type 1 diabetes (dated by TCRdb to the late 2010s). Regarding the study in general: No differences in mean age, gender distribution, total cell number or subset yield were found between patients and healthy donors. A total of around 110,000,000 sorted cells were examined across all samples, and a strong correlation was observed between cell number per subset and RNA yield. The study compared the TCRB repertoires of sorted circulating CD4+ T cell subsets in recently diagnosed type 1 diabetes patients with those in matched healthy donors. Naive and central memory subsets were obtained from all 30 or so donors, but regulatory and stem cell-like memory subsets were isolated from only 8 patients and roughly eight healthy donors. What the research found in general, with its limitations: Because small numbers of individuals were included in the HLA sub-analyses, any influence of HLA type on TCRB rearrangement was left unresolved. Sequencing cDNA rather than genomic DNA could over-represent highly expressing activated cells, although activation and CD3 levels did not differ between groups. A moderate but significant shortening of TCRB CDR3 length was observed in type 1 diabetes patients in all four CD4+ subsets. Naive, central memory and regulatory TCRB repertoires appeared more similar among patients than among healthy donors. At VDJ recombination sites, type 1 diabetes patients had fewer insertions and more deleted nucleotides, which implies abnormalities in thymic rearrangement. Shorter templates might be favored by PCR, yet because patient and control samples were amplified and corrected together, any such skew would affect both groups equally.

From each donor, a single peripheral blood sample of around 120 mL on average was drawn into heparinised tubes. Using a panel that included CD45RO, CCR7, CD25, CD127, CD95 and CD27, naive, central memory, regulatory and stem cell-like memory CD4+ T cells were sorted on a BD FACSAria II. A purity above 98% was achieved for all sorted populations. Right away, PBMCs were isolated by Lymphoprep density gradient centrifugation and were stained directly, with no culture step. Samples were stained and sorted in pairs, with one healthy donor and one patient per experiment, so that batch effects were minimized. The entire isolated RNA was reverse transcribed using the High Capacity cDNA Reverse Transcription Kit, and thus expressed TCRB transcripts were sequenced. Naive, central memory and regulatory T cell samples underwent deep immunoSEQ sequencing, averaging around 3.9 million total reads per sample. After sorted cells were lysed in RLT buffer, RNA was extracted with DNase-treated RNeasy Micro or Mini kits, with the choice depending on cell number. To prevent cross-contamination, each cell subset was processed individually, whereas patient and healthy donor samples were processed jointly. TCRB sequences were amplified from cDNA with the immunoSEQ multiplex PCR, producing 87-bp fragments spanning the CDR3 region. Sequencing of the amplicons was done on the Illumina HiSeq platform. Per the authors' processing: Synthetic template baselines were used to correct PCR bias computationally, reads within Hamming distance 2 were collapsed, and singletons that could not be merged were discarded. Reads were aligned against IMGT so that V, D and J genes, CDR3 length and insertions or deletions at six rearrangement sites could be assigned. Within each subset, clonotype counts were normalized to sorted cell number, and only after that were true diversity and Gini coefficients computed with the tcR R package. Repertoire sharing was quantified using the overlap coefficient calculated on TCRB nucleotide sequences. Out-of-frame TCRB sequences from naive cells were analyzed to stand in for the pre-selection repertoire. Here the immuneACCESS table is served through TCRdb, limited to in-frame sequences with V and J called. Missing clones are a known gap in these copies; in checked studies unresolved V genes cover under half, and the rest lacks a known reason. V, J and clone size reflect that table, while D and trimming were determined from the DNA. The sample profile shows 900,000 or so clones; roughly 15% of them were found once. 0.023% of the sample rests with the top ten.

This receptor was obtained from a woman between 18 and 29 years old in good health. Sequencing was performed on naive CD4+ T cells from blood. The cell subset or site label of this sample denotes: true naive CD4+ T cells.

CDR3 protein: CASTPTGGNEQFF. The bases are TGTGCCAGTACCCCGACAGGGGGCAATGAGCAGTTCTTC. The sequence joins TRBV19 to TRBJ2-1, and TRBD1 matches 9 of the central bases. The CDR3 measures 13 amino acids from cysteine to phenylalanine. Only the CDR3 DNA stays, 39 bases, in frame from base 1. Compared with germline, V lacks 7 bases and J lacks 6 bases; bases without a gene match: 4. CDR1 and CDR2 are read off the germline V gene (reference sequence) as LNHDA and SQIVND. With the portions outside the CDR3 filled from the reference TRBV19 and TRBJ2-1 genes, the complete variable region becomes DGGITQSPKYLFRKEGQNVTLSCEQNLNHDAMYWYRQDPGQGLRLIYYSQIVNDFQKGDIAEGYSVSREKKESFPLTVTSAQKNPTAFYLCASTPTGGNEQFFGPGTRLTVL.